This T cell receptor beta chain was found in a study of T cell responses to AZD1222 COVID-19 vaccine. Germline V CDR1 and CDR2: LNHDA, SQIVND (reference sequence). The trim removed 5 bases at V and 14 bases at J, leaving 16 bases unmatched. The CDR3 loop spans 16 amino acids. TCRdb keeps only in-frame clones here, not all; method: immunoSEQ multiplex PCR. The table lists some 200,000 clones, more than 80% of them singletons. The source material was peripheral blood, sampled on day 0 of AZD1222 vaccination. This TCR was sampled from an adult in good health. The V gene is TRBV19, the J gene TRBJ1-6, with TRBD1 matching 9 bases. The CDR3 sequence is CASSPFAGTGLLTLHF. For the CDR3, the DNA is TGTGCCAGTAGTCCATTCGCAGGGACAGGGTTATTGACCCTCCACTTT.